These T cell receptor beta chains were read from a single sample in a study of cytomegalovirus exposure and HLA in healthy donors. The table came from immunoSEQ multiplex PCR; TCRdb's copy has only in-frame clones and leaves some out. The sample records fewer than 250,000 clones, 65% to 85% being singletons. The sample was PBMCs. The receptor set was obtained from a woman aged 18-29 years in good health and CMV-seronegative. CDR3s include the opening cysteine and the closing phenylalanine or tryptophan. The D gene is left open where the match is weak. Rows give clone size only sometimes, using once, few, many, or a class for an expanded clone.

clone_size j_call d_call v_call cdr3_length cdr3_nt cdr3_aa
NA TRBJ2-1 TRBD1 TRBV5-1 16 TGCGCCAGCAGGACCGACGGACAGGCGCTCGGAAATGAGCAGTTCTTC CASRTDGQALGNEQFF
NA TRBJ2-3 TRBD2 TRBV9 16 TGTGCCAGCAGCGTAGTTCCGGGGGGGAGCACAGATACGCAGTATTTT CASSVVPGGSTDTQYF
NA TRBJ1-1 TRBD1 TRBV19 14 TGTGCCAGTAGTGGCAGGGGGCGGAACACTGAAGCTTTCTTT CASSGRGRNTEAFF
NA TRBJ2-5 NA TRBV7-2 15 TGTGCCACCTCCAGAGGATTCGGCCGCCAAGAGACCCAGTACTTC CATSRGFGRQETQYF
NA TRBJ1-1 NA TRBV15 13 TGTGCCACCAGCAGAGACGGGAGAACTGAAGCTTTCTTT CATSRDGRTEAFF
few TRBJ1-1 NA TRBV2 14 TGTGCCAGCAGTGTCGGCAGGGATGGTACTGAAGCTTTCTTT CASSVGRDGTEAFF
few TRBJ1-4 TRBD1 TRBV29-1 13 TGCAGCGTTGATACAGGGGGTGGTGAAAAACTGTTTTTT CSVDTGGGEKLFF
NA TRBJ2-7 NA TRBV28 15 TGTGCCAGCAGTCTCGGGACTCCCTCCCACTACGAGCAGTACTTC CASSLGTPSHYEQYF
NA TRBJ1-5 NA TRBV7-9 13 TGTGCCAGCAGCTTACAATCAGATCAGCCCCAGCATTTT CASSLQSDQPQHF
NA TRBJ1-2 NA TRBV18 15 TGTGCCAGCTCACCCCAAGCGGGGGACAACTATGGCTACACCTTC CASSPQAGDNYGYTF
NA TRBJ2-7 TRBD1 TRBV7-9 14 TGTGCCGGAAGCTCCGGGACAGGGACCTACGAGCAGTACTTC CAGSSGTGTYEQYF
NA TRBJ2-7 NA TRBV4-3 15 TGCGCCAGCAGCCAAGAGGAGGGACAGACCTACGAGCAGTACTTC CASSQEEGQTYEQYF
few TRBJ1-2 NA TRBV20-1 11 TGCAGTGCTCCGACAGCGCGGGGCTACACCTTC CSAPTARGYTF
NA TRBJ2-7 TRBD1 TRBV19 15 TGTGCCAGTAGTACCTACTCGGGACAGGGGTACGAGCAGTACTTC CASSTYSGQGYEQYF
NA TRBJ1-5 NA TRBV27 16 TGTGCCAGCAGTTCCCTCGCCCCAGGTGCCAATCAGCCCCAGCATTTT CASSSLAPGANQPQHF
NA TRBJ1-3 NA TRBV6-5 16 TGTGCCAGCAGTTACGACAGGCCAGTTTCTGGAAACACCATATATTTT CASSYDRPVSGNTIYF
NA TRBJ2-2 NA TRBV19 13 TGTGCCATTTCATCCTGGTCCGAGGGGGAGCTGTTTTTT CAISSWSEGELFF
once TRBJ2-1 TRBD2 TRBV7-7 15 TGTGCTAGCAGCTTTAGCGGGAGTGCCTACAATGAGCAGTTCTTC CASSFSGSAYNEQFF
NA TRBJ1-5 TRBD1 TRBV6-7 19 TGTGCCAGGCCGGGACAGGGAATCGATGAGCAAGTCGGCAATCAGCCCCAGCATTTT CARPGQGIDEQVGNQPQHF
NA TRBJ1-6 NA TRBV28 13 TGTGCCTCAGGGCGACAGCTTAATTCACCCCTCCACTTT CASGRQLNSPLHF
NA TRBJ2-3 NA TRBV20-1 10 TGCAGTGCTAGCCTCATCTGGGAGGATTTT CSASLIWEDF
few TRBJ1-5 TRBD1 TRBV28 18 TGTGCCAGCAGTTTACCCAATAGGACAGGACATAGCAATCAGCCCCAGCATTTT CASSLPNRTGHSNQPQHF
NA TRBJ2-7 NA TRBV7-9 15 TGTGCCAGCAGCTCCGCCGGGACTTTGTTCTACGAGCAGTACTTC CASSSAGTLFYEQYF
NA TRBJ2-1 NA TRBV27 13 TGTGCCAGCAGCACAGGGTCCTACAATGAGCAGTTCTTC CASSTGSYNEQFF
few TRBJ1-3 NA TRBV28 15 TGTGCCAGCAGTTCTGTCTCTTTCTCTGGAAACACCATATATTTT CASSSVSFSGNTIYF
once TRBJ2-2 NA TRBV6-4 16 TGTGCCAGCAAGATTGGAGTAGCGACGGACACCGGGGAGCTGTTTTTT CASKIGVATDTGELFF
NA TRBJ2-2 TRBD1 TRBV5-8 18 TGTGCCAGCAGCTTGTCCCCTCCGGGACAGGGGCCGACCGGGGAGCTGTTTTTT CASSLSPPGQGPTGELFF
few TRBJ1-5 NA TRBV9 15 TGTGCCAGCATGAGCCACGGGTATAGCAATCAGCCCCAGCATTTT CASMSHGYSNQPQHF
NA TRBJ1-6 TRBD1 TRBV2 14 TGTGCCAGCGTTCCGGGACAGGGCTACTCACCCCTCCACTTT CASVPGQGYSPLHF
NA TRBJ1-1 NA TRBV19 12 TGTGCCAGTAGTGCAGGGAACACTGAAGCTTTCTTT CASSAGNTEAFF
NA TRBJ2-3 TRBD2 TRBV6-1 13 TGTGCCAGCAGTGAAGCTCGGGAGGGCACGCAGTATTTT CASSEAREGTQYF
few TRBJ1-6 TRBD1 TRBV10-1 14 TGCGCCAGCAGTGAACAGGGGCGTAATTCACCCCTCCACTTT CASSEQGRNSPLHF
NA TRBJ1-5 TRBD1 TRBV28 14 TGTGCCAGCACCTGGACAGGGAAGGATCAGCCCCAGCATTTT CASTWTGKDQPQHF
NA TRBJ1-5 TRBD1 TRBV27 14 TGTGCCAGCAGTCTCGGGACAGAGAATCAGCCCCAGCATTTT CASSLGTENQPQHF
NA TRBJ2-3 TRBD2 TRBV10-3 14 TGTGCCATCAGCCGGGCGGGGGGCGCAGATACGCAGTATTTT CAISRAGGADTQYF
NA TRBJ1-1 TRBD1 TRBV2 17 TGTGCCAGCAGTGATCGGCCGGGGGACAGGGAGAACACTGAAGCTTTCTTT CASSDRPGDRENTEAFF
NA TRBJ2-3 NA TRBV5-1 14 TGCGCCAGCAGCTTGGGCAGCGGGTTGGATACGCAGTATTTT CASSLGSGLDTQYF
once TRBJ1-6 NA TRBV5-1 15 TGCGCCAGCAGCACCGACGGGTACCCGAATTCACCCCTCCACTTT CASSTDGYPNSPLHF
NA TRBJ2-7 NA TRBV9 14 TGTGCCAGCAGCGTAGCGGGAGTTGGCTACGAGCAGTACTTC CASSVAGVGYEQYF
NA TRBJ2-7 NA TRBV27 13 TGTGCCAGCGGCGACAGACCATCCTACGAGCAGTACTTC CASGDRPSYEQYF
NA TRBJ2-3 TRBD1 TRBV10-3 14 TGTGCCATCCAGGGGGCGCCTAGCACAGATACGCAGTATTTT CAIQGAPSTDTQYF
NA TRBJ2-2 NA TRBV6-4 20 TGTGCCAGCAGTCCGTGGGGCCAAGAATATGGGAGGTCGGGCTCCGGGGAGCTGTTTTTT CASSPWGQEYGRSGSGELFF
NA TRBJ1-2 NA TRBV9 14 TGTGCCAGCAGCGTAGGAAGGGGCAACTATGGCTACACCTTC CASSVGRGNYGYTF
NA TRBJ1-1 TRBD1 TRBV4-1 17 TGCGCCAGCAGCCAAGTTTCCCCGACAGGGGGGATTACTGAAGCTTTCTTT CASSQVSPTGGITEAFF
NA TRBJ1-2 TRBD1 TRBV7-2 15 TGTGCCAGCAGCTTAGGGACAGGGCGGGACTATGGCTACACCTTC CASSLGTGRDYGYTF